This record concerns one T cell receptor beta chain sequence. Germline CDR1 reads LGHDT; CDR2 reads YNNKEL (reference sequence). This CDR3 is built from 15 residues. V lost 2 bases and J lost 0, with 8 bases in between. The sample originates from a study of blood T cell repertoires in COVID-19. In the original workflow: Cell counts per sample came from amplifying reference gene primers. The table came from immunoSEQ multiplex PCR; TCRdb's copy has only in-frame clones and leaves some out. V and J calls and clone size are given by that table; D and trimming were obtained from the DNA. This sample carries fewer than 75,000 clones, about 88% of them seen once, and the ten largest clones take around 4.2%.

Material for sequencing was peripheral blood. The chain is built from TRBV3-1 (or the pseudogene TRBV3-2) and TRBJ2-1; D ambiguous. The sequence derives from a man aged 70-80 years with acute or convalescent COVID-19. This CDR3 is CASSQIPSSYNEQFF. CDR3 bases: TGTGCCAGCAGCCAAATCCCGAGCTCCTACAATGAGCAGTTCTTC.